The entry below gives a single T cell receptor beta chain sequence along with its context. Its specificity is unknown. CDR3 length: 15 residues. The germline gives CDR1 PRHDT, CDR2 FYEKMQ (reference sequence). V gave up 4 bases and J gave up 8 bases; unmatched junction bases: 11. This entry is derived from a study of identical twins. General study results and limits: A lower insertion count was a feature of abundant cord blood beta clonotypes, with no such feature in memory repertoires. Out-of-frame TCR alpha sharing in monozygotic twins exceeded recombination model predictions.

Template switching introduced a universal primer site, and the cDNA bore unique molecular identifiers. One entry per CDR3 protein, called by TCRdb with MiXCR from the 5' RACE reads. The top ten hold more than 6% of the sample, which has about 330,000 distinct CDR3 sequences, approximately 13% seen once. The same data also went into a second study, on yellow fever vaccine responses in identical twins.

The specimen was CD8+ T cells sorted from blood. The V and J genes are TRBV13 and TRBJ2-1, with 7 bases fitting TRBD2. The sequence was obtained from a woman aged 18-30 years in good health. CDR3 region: CASSSREAGEDEQFF. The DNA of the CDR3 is TGTGCCAGCAGCTCACGTGAGGCGGGAGAAGATGAGCAGTTCTTC.